Listed below are T cell receptor beta chains from one sample, sequenced in a study of cytomegalovirus exposure and HLA in healthy donors. TCRdb's copy holds only in-frame clones and misses some; the assay was immunoSEQ multiplex PCR. The table lists under 200,000 clones, about 88% of them singletons, with approximately 0.31% in the top ten. Sample: PBMCs. All receptors derive from a woman aged 25 to 39 in good health and CMV-seronegative. Each CDR3 is given with its conserved first and last residue. The D gene is left open where the match is weak. Clone size is given for some rows only: seen once, a few or many times, or a class if the clone is expanded.

size	D	length	V	J	CDR3	DNA
NA	NA	14	TRBV4-2	TRBJ2-5	CASSQVGRQETQYF	TGTGCCAGCAGCCAAGTAGGCAGGCAAGAGACCCAGTACTTC
NA	NA	14	TRBV5-6	TRBJ1-1	CASSLEGWNTEAFF	TGTGCCAGCAGCTTGGAGGGGTGGAACACTGAAGCTTTCTTT
NA	NA	14	TRBV28	TRBJ2-7	CASITRDNSYEQYF	TGTGCCAGCATTACCCGGGACAACTCCTACGAGCAGTACTTC
few	NA	13	TRBV5-1	TRBJ2-2	CASSIAGPGELFF	TGCGCCAGCAGCATCGCAGGGCCCGGGGAGCTGTTTTTT
NA	NA	14	TRBV19	TRBJ1-1	CASSQSGHGTEAFF	TGTGCCAGTAGCCAAAGTGGGCACGGCACTGAAGCTTTCTTT
NA	TRBD1	14	TRBV6-5	TRBJ1-5	CASSSGQAGQPQHF	TGTGCCAGCAGTTCGGGACAGGCTGGTCAGCCCCAGCATTTT
few	TRBD1	16	TRBV2	TRBJ1-5	CASSWDSQLSNQPQHF	TGTGCCAGCAGTTGGGACAGTCAACTTAGCAATCAGCCCCAGCATTTT
NA	TRBD1	13	TRBV5-6	TRBJ1-2	CASSPGQGHGYTF	TGTGCCAGCAGCCCGGGACAGGGTCATGGCTACACCTTC
NA	TRBD2	14	TRBV5-6	TRBJ2-4	CASSLGGGLGIQYF	TGTGCCAGCAGTCTCGGCGGGGGGCTGGGCATTCAGTACTTC
NA	NA	14	TRBV28	TRBJ1-5	CAICGGTPDQPQHF	TGTGCCATCTGCGGGGGGACTCCGGATCAGCCCCAGCATTTT
NA	NA	15	TRBV15	TRBJ2-3	CATSRGAGVEDTQYF	TGTGCCACCAGCAGAGGGGCAGGGGTCGAAGATACGCAGTATTTT
NA	NA	12	TRBV29-1	TRBJ2-7	CSAMGSSYEQYF	TGCAGCGCCATGGGGAGCTCCTACGAGCAGTACTTC
NA	NA	13	TRBV7-2	TRBJ2-7	CASSPRPGDEQYF	TGTGCCAGCAGCCCACGACCCGGAGACGAGCAGTACTTC
NA	TRBD2	18	TRBV28	TRBJ2-7	CASSFPSSGNGGLYEQYF	TGTGCCAGCAGTTTTCCCTCTAGCGGGAATGGGGGGCTCTACGAGCAGTACTTC
NA	TRBD2	16	TRBV5-6	TRBJ2-1	CASSLSGLPGRDEQFF	TGTGCCAGCAGCTTGTCGGGACTACCGGGTCGGGATGAGCAGTTCTTC
once	NA	14	TRBV19	TRBJ2-3	CASQDRVVADTQYF	TGTGCCAGTCAAGACAGAGTGGTTGCAGATACGCAGTATTTT
NA	TRBD1	16	TRBV28	TRBJ1-5	CASIVSGQGEGQPQHF	TGTGCCAGCATTGTCTCCGGACAGGGCGAGGGTCAGCCCCAGCATTTT
NA	NA	14	TRBV14	TRBJ1-1	CASSPTGTDTEAFF	TGTGCCAGCAGCCCAACTGGCACAGACACTGAAGCTTTCTTT
NA	TRBD1	16	TRBV23-1	TRBJ2-7	CASSQGQVTRTYEQYF	TGCGCCAGCAGTCAGGGACAGGTCACAAGGACCTACGAGCAGTACTTC
NA	NA	15	TRBV5-6	TRBJ2-1	CASSLAGSTYNEQFF	TGTGCCAGCAGCTTGGCCGGGTCGACGTACAATGAGCAGTTCTTC
NA	NA	15	TRBV6-5	TRBJ2-7	CASSTNRVFSYEQYF	TGTGCCAGCAGTACAAACAGGGTTTTCTCCTACGAGCAGTACTTC
NA	TRBD1	15	TRBV5-1	TRBJ1-2	CASSPHGQGPYGYTF	TGCGCCAGCAGCCCCCACGGACAGGGGCCTTATGGCTACACCTTC
NA	NA	18	TRBV9	TRBJ2-1	CASSVGLGESFLNNEQFF	TGTGCCAGCAGCGTAGGGTTAGGGGAAAGTTTCCTTAACAATGAGCAGTTCTTC
NA	NA	13	TRBV5-6	TRBJ2-1	CASSQDSPNEQFF	TGTGCCAGCAGCCAAGACAGTCCCAATGAGCAGTTCTTC
once	TRBD2	14	TRBV27	TRBJ2-2	CASTRGGRTGELFF	TGTGCCAGTACCCGGGGGGGGAGAACCGGGGAGCTGTTTTTT
NA	TRBD1	15	TRBV7-8	TRBJ2-7	CASSQNQGVIYEQYF	TGTGCCAGCAGCCAAAACCAGGGGGTGATCTACGAGCAGTACTTC
NA	NA	13	TRBV2	TRBJ2-1	CASSADSNNEQFF	TGTGCCAGCAGTGCGGACAGTAACAATGAGCAGTTCTTC
NA	TRBD1	16	TRBV4-1	TRBJ1-2	CASSQTGAVRYYGYTF	TGCGCCAGCAGCCAAACAGGGGCGGTAAGGTACTATGGCTACACCTTC
NA	NA	14	TRBV7-8	TRBJ1-1	CASSSTEMNTEAFF	TGTGCCAGCAGCTCGACGGAGATGAACACTGAAGCTTTCTTT
NA	TRBD1	16	TRBV19	TRBJ2-2	CASSTQTGGITGELFF	TGTGCCAGTAGTACCCAGACAGGGGGCATCACCGGGGAGCTGTTTTTT
NA	NA	10	TRBV20-1	TRBJ2-1	CSARFNEQFF	TGCAGTGCTCGGTTCAATGAGCAGTTCTTC
NA	NA	15	TRBV6-5	TRBJ2-1	CASSYSRNEDNEQFF	TGTGCCAGCAGTTACTCGAGGAACGAAGACAATGAGCAGTTCTTC
NA	NA	15	TRBV6-5	TRBJ2-5	CASSPQPTGKETQYF	TGTGCCAGCAGTCCACAACCGACGGGAAAAGAGACCCAGTACTTC
few	NA	15	TRBV6-5	TRBJ1-5	CASRSGTQGGQPQHF	TGTGCCAGCAGGTCCGGGACACAGGGCGGGCAGCCCCAGCATTTT
NA	TRBD1	14	TRBV18	TRBJ2-3	CASSPEGARDTQYF	TGTGCCAGCTCACCAGAGGGGGCGCGAGATACGCAGTATTTT
NA	TRBD2	16	TRBV10-3	TRBJ2-5	CAISALAGGQGETQYF	TGTGCCATCAGTGCCCTAGCGGGAGGGCAGGGAGAGACCCAGTACTTC
once	TRBD1	15	TRBV10-1	TRBJ2-3	CASSNTGTVSDTQYF	TGCGCCAGCAGTAACACCGGGACAGTCTCTGATACGCAGTATTTT
NA	NA	13	TRBV27	TRBJ2-1	CASSFWGRNEQFF	TGTGCCAGCAGTTTCTGGGGCCGCAATGAGCAGTTCTTC
once	TRBD2	17	TRBV5-6	TRBJ2-3	CASSNGPGTSSQDTQYF	TGTGCCAGCAGCAACGGTCCCGGGACTAGCTCCCAAGATACGCAGTATTTT
NA	TRBD1	16	TRBV5-1	TRBJ2-7	CASSLTGQGGSYEQYF	TGCGCCAGCAGCTTGACAGGACAGGGTGGTTCCTACGAGCAGTACTTC